Listed below are T cell receptor beta chains from one sample, sequenced in a study of blood T cell repertoires in COVID-19. Some clones are missing from TCRdb's copy, which holds only in-frame ones; the method was immunoSEQ multiplex PCR. Found here are 300,000 to 350,000 clones, approximately 88% of them singletons; the top ten hold about 9.8%. The sequencing sample was made of PBMCs or T cells enriched from blood (not recorded which). The receptors derive from a woman between 18 and 29 years old who had recovered from COVID-19. CDR3s include the opening cysteine and the closing phenylalanine or tryptophan. D genes are given only for firm matches. Only some rows state a clone size, as once, few, many or a class for expanded clones.

>TRBJ2-2|-|-|TRBV19
TGTGCCAGTAGTATAGGGACAGCGAACACCGGGGAGCTGTTTTTT
CASSIGTANTGELFF
>TRBJ2-7|few|-|TRBV4-2
TGTGCCAGCAGCCAAGCCGGTCGAAGCTCCTACGAGCAGTACTTC
CASSQAGRSSYEQYF
>TRBJ2-3|-|TRBD2|TRBV7-8
TGTGCCAGCAGCTCCAACCGACTAGCAGCAGATACGCAGTATTTT
CASSSNRLAADTQYF
>TRBJ1-1|-|-|TRBV4-1
TGCGCCAGCAGCCAAATTGACACGATCACTGAAGCTTTCTTT
CASSQIDTITEAFF
>TRBJ2-1|-|-|TRBV10-1
TGCGCCAGCAGTGAGTCTTCCGCGGGGAACAATGAGCAGTTCTTC
CASSESSAGNNEQFF
>TRBJ2-5|-|-|TRBV10-2
TGCGCCAGCAGTGAGTCCGGCAGGGAAGAGACCCAGTACTTC
CASSESGREETQYF
>TRBJ1-5|few|-|TRBV12-3/TRBV12-4
TGTGCCAGCAGTTCACAGGGCTTTAGGCCCCAGCATTTT
CASSSQGFRPQHF
>TRBJ1-1|-|-|TRBV5-1
TGCGCCAGCAGCTTCTCCCGGGTCACAACTGAAGCTTTCTTT
CASSFSRVTTEAFF
>TRBJ1-5|-|TRBD1|TRBV9
TGTGCCAGCAGCGTAGACCCAACCTCGACAGGGGATCAGCCCCAGCATTTT
CASSVDPTSTGDQPQHF
>TRBJ2-7|-|TRBD1|TRBV4-3
TGCGCCAGCAGCCACGGGACAGGGGGCCTCGAGCAGTACTTC
CASSHGTGGLEQYF
>TRBJ2-3|-|TRBD1|TRBV2
TGTGCCAGCGGACAGGGGTATGTGGCAGATACGCAGTATTTT
CASGQGYVADTQYF
>TRBJ2-3|-|TRBD1|TRBV18
TGTGCCAGCTCACCCTCCCCCGACAGGGGGCGGACAGATACGCAGTATTTT
CASSPSPDRGRTDTQYF
>TRBJ2-1|once|-|TRBV4-3
TGCGCCAGCAGCCAAGATCCCAGTAACAATGAGCAGTTCTTC
CASSQDPSNNEQFF
>TRBJ1-1|-|-|TRBV2
TGTGCCAGCAGTGAACTAGGTGTCATGAACACTGAAGCTTTCTTT
CASSELGVMNTEAFF
>TRBJ1-2|-|-|TRBV19
TGTGCCAGTAGTATCCCGCAGTCCTTTGGCTACACCTTC
CASSIPQSFGYTF
>TRBJ2-7|-|-|TRBV5-1
TGCGCCAGCAGCTTGATGCGGGACGAGCAGTACTTC
CASSLMRDEQYF
>TRBJ2-1|-|-|TRBV6-5
TGTGCCAGCAGTACCCAGGGCAATGAGCAGTTCTTC
CASSTQGNEQFF
>TRBJ2-7|-|TRBD2|TRBV27
TGTGCCAGCAGTTTATCCGGGGGGGCTTCCTACGAGCAGTACTTC
CASSLSGGASYEQYF
>TRBJ2-1|-|TRBD2|TRBV7-3
TGTGCCAGCAGCCAAAGACTAGCGGGACGGAATGAGCAGTTCTTC
CASSQRLAGRNEQFF
>TRBJ1-1|-|-|TRBV21-1
TGTGCCAGCAGCCAACCACGGGAGGGGTGGACCACTGAAGCTTTCTTT
CASSQPREGWTTEAFF
>TRBJ2-5|-|TRBD1|TRBV5-1
TGCGCCAGCAGTCCACAGGGGGATGTCGAGACCCAGTACTTC
CASSPQGDVETQYF
>TRBJ2-1|once|TRBD1|TRBV5-1
TGCGCCACCCAGCGGACAGGAGGATACAATGAGCAGTTCTTC
CATQRTGGYNEQFF
>TRBJ2-5|-|TRBD2|TRBV3-1/TRBV3-2
TGTGCCAGTTCCAGCGGGGGGATCCAAGAGACCCAGTACTTC
CASSSGGIQETQYF
>TRBJ1-3|-|-|TRBV16
TGTGCCAGCAGCCAATCCTTCCGGTACTCTGGAAACACCATATATTTT
CASSQSFRYSGNTIYF
>TRBJ2-1|-|TRBD2|TRBV7-9
TGTGCCAGCAGCTCAACTAGCGGGAGTACCTACAATGAGCAGTTCTTC
CASSSTSGSTYNEQFF
>TRBJ2-3|-|-|TRBV20-1
TGCAGTGCTAGTCAGTCAGGGGCCGCAGATACGCAGTATTTT
CSASQSGAADTQYF
>TRBJ1-2|-|TRBD1|TRBV6-1
TGTGCCAGCAGTGAAGCGGACAGGGGGCGTTATGGCTACACCTTC
CASSEADRGRYGYTF
>TRBJ1-2|once|-|TRBV2
TGTGCCAGCACGGCGGGGGCTATTTATGGCTACACCTTC
CASTAGAIYGYTF
>TRBJ1-3|once|-|TRBV7-2
TGTGCCAGCAGCTCGGAGACAGCTACCTCTGGAAACACCATATATTTT
CASSSETATSGNTIYF
>TRBJ2-7|few|-|TRBV7-9
TGTGCCAGCAGCACCACCAGCTACGAGCAGTACTTC
CASSTTSYEQYF
>TRBJ1-1|once|-|TRBV3-1/TRBV3-2
TGTGCCAGCAGCGACCGGGTGGGGAACACTGAAGCTTTCTTT
CASSDRVGNTEAFF
>TRBJ2-5|-|TRBD2|TRBV9
TGTGCCAGCAGGGAGAATAAAGGACAGATTAGCGGGGGGGACCTCTTGCAAGAGACCCAGTACTTC
CASRENKGQISGGDLLQETQYF
>TRBJ2-7|-|TRBD1|TRBV30
TGTGCCTGGGCCCGGGACAGGGCCTACGAGCAGTACTTC
CAWARDRAYEQYF
>TRBJ2-1|-|TRBD1|TRBV10-3
TGTGCCATCAGTTCTGGACAGGGGCAGTTCTTC
CAISSGQGQFF
>TRBJ1-3|-|-|TRBV3-1/TRBV3-2
TGTGCCAGCAGCGATGCAGGGGACTCTGGAAACACCATATATTTT
CASSDAGDSGNTIYF
>TRBJ2-7|-|TRBD2|TRBV18
TGTGCCAGCTCACCAGCCCCCACCGGGAGGGCTGCGTACGAGCAGTACTTC
CASSPAPTGRAAYEQYF
>TRBJ1-1|-|-|TRBV12-3/TRBV12-4
TGTGCCAGCAGCCGGAACACTGAAGCTTTCTTT
CASSRNTEAFF
>TRBJ1-1|-|-|TRBV28
TGTGCCAGCAGCAGGGAGGTGGAGCCGAACACTGAAGCTTTCTTT
CASSREVEPNTEAFF
>TRBJ2-7|-|TRBD2|TRBV4-1
TGCGCCAGCAGCCAAGACCTGAAAGCGGGGGGCCAATCCGAGCAGTACTTC
CASSQDLKAGGQSEQYF
>TRBJ1-1|-|TRBD1|TRBV7-8
TGTGCCAGCAGCTTAGGATGGGGCAGGGGGCCAATGAACACTGAAGCTTTCTTT
CASSLGWGRGPMNTEAFF
>TRBJ2-7|-|TRBD1|TRBV5-1
TGCGCCAGCAGCCCCGCGGACAGGAGCTCCTACGAGCAGTACTTC
CASSPADRSSYEQYF
>TRBJ2-3|-|TRBD2|TRBV4-2
TGTGCCAGCAGCCAAGATGGGGGGGGCACAGATACGCAGTATTTT
CASSQDGGGTDTQYF
>TRBJ1-3|-|TRBD1|TRBV28
TGTGCCAGCAGTCTTCCGGGACAGTGGAACTCTGGAAACACCATATATTTT
CASSLPGQWNSGNTIYF
>TRBJ1-6|-|-|TRBV2
TGTGCCAGCAATGAAGGGGCACCTGATAATTCACCCCTCCACTTT
CASNEGAPDNSPLHF
>TRBJ2-3|-|TRBD2|TRBV4-2
TGTGCCAGCAGAAAAGCGGGGGACACAGATACGCAGTATTTT
CASRKAGDTDTQYF
>TRBJ2-2|-|TRBD1|TRBV24-1
TGTGCCACCAGGGACAGGGCGTCCACCGGGGAGCTGTTTTTT
CATRDRASTGELFF
>TRBJ2-1|-|-|TRBV3-1/TRBV3-2
TGTGCCAGCAGCCAGAGGGTAGCGATTACCTACAATGAGCAGTTCTTC
CASSQRVAITYNEQFF
>TRBJ2-2|-|TRBD2|TRBV27
TGTGCCAGCAAAGCGGGGGTCGTTTGGGGAAACACCGGGGAGCTGTTTTTT
CASKAGVVWGNTGELFF